This TCR beta chain originates from a study of blood T cell repertoires in COVID-19. About the study: The study drew acute and convalescent COVID-19 samples from the United States, Italy and Spain. In each case, the material was cDNA or gDNA derived from T cells, B-cell-depleted T cells, or PBMCs.

This CDR3 has 14 residues. Germline V lookup: CDR1 SGHRS, CDR2 YFSETQ. Trimming cost V 3 bases and J 2 bases; bases outside gene matches: 4. Per the authors' pipeline: Amplifying reference gene primers gave estimates of nucleated cell counts. Here immunoSEQ multiplex PCR was the method, and the copy in TCRdb shows in-frame clones only, minus some. From that table come the V and J calls and clone size; the DNA was used to work out D and trimming. The profile covers roughly 50,000 clones, with 89% appearing a single time and more than 13% taken by the ten largest. V is TRBV5-1 and J is TRBJ2-7; TRBD1 matches 8 bases. Sequencing input: peripheral blood. The source is a woman aged 60-75 years with active COVID-19. CDR3: CASSSLTGAYEQYF. Here the CDR3 DNA reads TGCGCCAGCAGCTCCCTGACAGGGGCCTACGAGCAGTACTTC.